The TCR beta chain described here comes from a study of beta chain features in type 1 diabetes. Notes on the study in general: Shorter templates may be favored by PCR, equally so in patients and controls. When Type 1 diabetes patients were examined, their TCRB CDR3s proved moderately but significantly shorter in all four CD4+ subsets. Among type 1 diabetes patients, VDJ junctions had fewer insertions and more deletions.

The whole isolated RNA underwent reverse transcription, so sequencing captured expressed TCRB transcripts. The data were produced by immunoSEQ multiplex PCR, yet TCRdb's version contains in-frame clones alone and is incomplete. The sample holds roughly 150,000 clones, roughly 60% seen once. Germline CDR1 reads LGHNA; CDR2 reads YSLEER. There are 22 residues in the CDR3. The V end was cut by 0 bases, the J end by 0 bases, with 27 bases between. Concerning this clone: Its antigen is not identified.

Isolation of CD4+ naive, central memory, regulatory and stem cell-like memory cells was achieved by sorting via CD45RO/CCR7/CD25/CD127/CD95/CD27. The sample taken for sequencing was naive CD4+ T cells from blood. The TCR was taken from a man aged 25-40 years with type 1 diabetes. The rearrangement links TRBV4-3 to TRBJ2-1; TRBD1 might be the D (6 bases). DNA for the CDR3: TGCGCCAGCAGCCAAGAGCCAAGCAGGGGACCTGGCACCCTCGGCTCCTACAATGAGCAGTTCTTC. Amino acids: CASSQEPSRGPGTLGSYNEQFF.